Given below is one TCR beta chain in context. Under the authors' procedure: Reference gene primer amplification in the assay estimated nucleated cell counts. Sequenced by immunoSEQ multiplex PCR; TCRdb stores in-frame clones only, minus some. That table furnishes V, J and clone size, whereas the DNA furnished D and trimming. The table includes around 140,000 clones, about 86% detected once. These data come from a study of blood T cell repertoires in COVID-19. Study summary: Researchers got acute and convalescent COVID-19 samples from the United States, Italy and Spain. T cells, B-cell-depleted T cells, or PBMCs supplied cDNA or gDNA.

Sequenced sample: peripheral blood. The TCR originated in an older woman with active or convalescent COVID-19.

This chain's CDR3 is CASSCDRGNSNQPQHF. CDR3 nucleotide sequence: TGTGCCAGCAGCTGTGACAGGGGGAATAGCAATCAGCCCCAGCATTTT. The genes are TRBV5-6 and TRBJ1-5, with 9 bases identical to TRBD1. J lost 0 bases, V lost 3 bases, and 4 bases had no gene match. CDR1 SGHDT and CDR2 YYEEEE come from the germline V gene. The CDR3 is made up of 16 amino acids.